The clone carrying this T cell receptor (beta chain) was observed a single time. Its antigen is undetermined. V shed 7 bases and J 6 bases; nucleotides not matched to a gene: 7. Germline loops: CDR1 SNHLY, CDR2 FYNNEI. The CDR3 totals 14 residues. This record belongs to a study of cytomegalovirus exposure and HLA in healthy donors. The study, taken as a whole, reports: The likely explanation for a cluster of highly shared sequence variants was sequencing artifact.

The study ran its PCR with 60 Vbeta and 13 Jbeta primers. Profiling relied on immunoSEQ multiplex PCR, and the TCRdb table lists in-frame clones only, not all of them. The profile shows 110,000 to 150,000 clones, approximately 81% of them singletons. The sequence came from a boy aged 2 to 10 in good health and CMV-seronegative. The chain recombines TRBV2 with TRBJ1-5, with 9 nucleotides matching TRBD1. Sequenced input: PBMCs. For the CDR3, the DNA is TGTGCCAGCACCGGGACAGGGAGGGCTCAGCCCCAGCATTTT. Translation gives CASTGTGRAQPQHF.